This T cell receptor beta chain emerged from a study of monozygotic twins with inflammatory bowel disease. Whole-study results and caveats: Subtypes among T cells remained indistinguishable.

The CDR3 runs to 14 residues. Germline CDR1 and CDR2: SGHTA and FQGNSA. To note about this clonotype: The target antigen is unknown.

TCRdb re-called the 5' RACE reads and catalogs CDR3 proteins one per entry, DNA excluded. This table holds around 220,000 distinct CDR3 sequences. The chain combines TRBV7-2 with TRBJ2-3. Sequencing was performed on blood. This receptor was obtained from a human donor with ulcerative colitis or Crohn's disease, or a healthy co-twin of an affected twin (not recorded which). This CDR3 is CASGVGASTDTQYF.